This TCR beta chain came from a study of blood T cells in healthy people across ages. Study conclusions and caveats: Strong correlation linked observed beta diversity and percent naive T cells.

Note on this clonotype: The target antigen is unknown.

CDR3 length: 15 residues. Germline loops: CDR1 DFQATT, CDR2 SNEGSKA (reference sequence). With 0 bases removed from V and 9 bases from J, the gap between germline ends came to 20 bases. PCR was performed a second time for about 7 to 11 cycles using a sample-barcoded 5' primer and a J-beta primer mix. TCRdb passed the 5' RACE reads through MiXCR, listing each CDR3 protein once. The sample records roughly 1,800,000 distinct CDR3 sequences, 40% to 55% being singletons. Caucasian, healthy and from Russia, the donors were aged between about 6 and 90. The TCR was taken from a woman between 40 and 55 years old in good health. The V gene is TRBV20-1, the J gene TRBJ2-5; possibly TRBD1 for D (5 bases). Sequencing used blood. CDR3 DNA sequence: TGCAGTGCTAGAGATCTCCAGGGCGTCCCGGCGGCCCAGTACTTC. Residues: CSARDLQGVPAAQYF.